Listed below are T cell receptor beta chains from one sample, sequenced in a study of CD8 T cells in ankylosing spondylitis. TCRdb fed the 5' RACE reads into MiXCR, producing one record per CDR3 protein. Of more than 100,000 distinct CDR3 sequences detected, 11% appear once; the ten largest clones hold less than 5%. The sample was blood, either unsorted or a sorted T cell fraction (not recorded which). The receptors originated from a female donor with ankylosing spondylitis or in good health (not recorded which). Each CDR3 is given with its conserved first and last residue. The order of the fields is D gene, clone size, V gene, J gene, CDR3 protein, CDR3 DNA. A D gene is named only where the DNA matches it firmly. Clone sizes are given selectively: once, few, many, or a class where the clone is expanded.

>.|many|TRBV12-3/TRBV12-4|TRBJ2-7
CATAVATVQYF
TGTGCCACCGCCGTGGCGACAGTACAGTACTTC
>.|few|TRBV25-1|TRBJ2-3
CASSRTEENNDTQYF
TGTGCCAGCAGTAGAACGGAGGAGAACAACGATACGCAGTATTTT
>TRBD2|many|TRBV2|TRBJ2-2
CASRSSGKNTGELFF
TGTGCCAGCAGGTCTAGCGGGAAGAACACCGGGGAGCTGTTTTTT
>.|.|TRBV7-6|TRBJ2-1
CASTPPINEQFF
TGTGCCAGCACCCCTCCCATCAATGAGCAGTTCTTC
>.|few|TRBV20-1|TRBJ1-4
CSARNRAEEKLFF
TGCAGTGCTAGGAACAGGGCGGAGGAAAAACTGTTTTTT
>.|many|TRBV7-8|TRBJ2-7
CASSLGGSPYLYEQYF
TGTGCCAGCAGCTTAGGGGGATCACCGTATCTCTACGAGCAGTACTTC
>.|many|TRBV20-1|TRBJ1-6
CSASNGSKYWYSPLHF
TGCAGTGCTAGCAATGGCAGCAAGTATTGGTACTCACCCCTCCACTTT
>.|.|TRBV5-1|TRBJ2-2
CASSDRTWEARELFF
TGCGCCAGCAGCGACCGGACATGGGAAGCCAGGGAGCTGTTTTTT
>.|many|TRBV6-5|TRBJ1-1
CASSYRRGTEAFF
TGTGCCAGCAGTTACAGACGGGGGACTGAAGCTTTCTTT
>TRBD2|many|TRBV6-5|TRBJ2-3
CASSYRVAGGNTQYF
TGTGCCAGCAGTTACCGGGTAGCGGGAGGGAATACGCAGTATTTT
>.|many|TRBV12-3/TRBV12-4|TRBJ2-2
CASTAGWRNTGELFF
TGTGCCAGCACCGCGGGTTGGAGGAACACCGGGGAGCTGTTTTTT
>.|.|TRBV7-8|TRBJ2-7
CASSFKRFMGEQYF
TGTGCCAGCAGCTTCAAGCGGTTTATGGGGGAGCAGTACTTC
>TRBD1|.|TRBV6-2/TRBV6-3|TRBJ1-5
CASSPGQGLRSNQPQHF
TGTGCCAGCAGTCCGGGACAGGGTTTAAGGAGCAATCAGCCCCAGCATTTT
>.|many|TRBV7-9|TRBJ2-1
CASSLAWIGDEQFF
TGTGCCAGCAGCTTAGCATGGATTGGAGATGAGCAGTTCTTC
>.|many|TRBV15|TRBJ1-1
CATSRSVSGITEAFF
TGTGCCACCAGCAGATCAGTGAGCGGGATAACTGAAGCTTTCTTT
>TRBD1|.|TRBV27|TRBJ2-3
CASSRTGGPDTQYF
TGTGCCAGCAGTCGGACAGGGGGTCCAGATACGCAGTATTTT
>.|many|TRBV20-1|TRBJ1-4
CSASSGATNEKLFF
TGCAGTGCTAGTTCGGGAGCAACTAATGAAAAACTGTTTTTT
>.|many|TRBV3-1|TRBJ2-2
CASNHRVTGELFF
TGTGCCAGCAATCACAGGGTGACCGGGGAGCTGTTTTTT
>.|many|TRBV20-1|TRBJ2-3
CSAEGSPGLPTDTQYF
TGCAGTGCTGAAGGGTCCCCGGGACTCCCCACAGATACGCAGTATTTT
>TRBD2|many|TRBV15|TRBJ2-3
CATSRLAGLPTGLDTQYF
TGTGCCACCAGCAGGCTAGCGGGGCTACCCACTGGTCTGGATACGCAGTATTTT
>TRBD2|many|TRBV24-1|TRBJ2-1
CATSDRTSEVYNEQFF
TGTGCCACCAGTGACCGCACTAGCGAGGTATACAATGAGCAGTTCTTC
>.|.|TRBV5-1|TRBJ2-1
CASSRQEGAIYNEQFF
TGCGCCAGCAGCCGACAGGAGGGGGCTATTTACAATGAGCAGTTCTTC
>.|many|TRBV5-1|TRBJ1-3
CASSLDAAIGNTIYF
TGCGCCAGCAGCTTGGATGCAGCAATTGGAAACACCATATATTTT
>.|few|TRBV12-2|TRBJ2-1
CASRLEMGNEQFF
TGTGCAAGTCGCTTAGAAATGGGTAATGAGCAGTTCTTC
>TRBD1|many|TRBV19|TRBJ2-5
CATSDRIDSETQYF
TGTGCCACCTCGGACAGGATAGACTCAGAGACCCAGTACTTC
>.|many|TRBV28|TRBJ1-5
CASSLGGPSNQPQHF
TGTGCCAGCAGTTTAGGAGGGCCGAGTAATCAGCCCCAGCATTTT
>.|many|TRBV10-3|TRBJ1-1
CAISPGTEAFF
TGTGCCATCAGTCCCGGGACGGAAGCTTTCTTT
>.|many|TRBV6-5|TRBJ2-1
CASSYSTRRYNEQFF
TGTGCCAGCAGTTACTCGACACGGCGCTACAATGAGCAGTTCTTC
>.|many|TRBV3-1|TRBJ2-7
CASSQVRGPYEQYF
TGTGCCAGCAGCCAAGTTCGGGGCCCCTACGAGCAGTACTTC